A selection of T cell receptor beta chains follows, all from one sample in a study of CD8+CD57+ T cells in acquired aplastic anemia. TCRdb reprocessed the reads with MiXCR, giving one entry per CDR3 protein. In the table there are some 180,000 distinct CDR3 sequences, more than 60% of which are singletons. Source material: sorted CD4+, CD8+, or CD8+CD57+ T cells (not recorded which) from PBMCs. Every receptor here comes from a human donor with aplastic anemia. CDR3s include the opening cysteine and the closing phenylalanine or tryptophan. Each record gives: V gene, D gene, CDR3 protein. The D gene is left open where the match is weak.

v_gene: TRBV30; d_gene: NA; CDR3aa: CAWDQESGYTF
v_gene: TRBV7-3; d_gene: TRBD2; CDR3aa: CASSFNGRGSSYEQYF
v_gene: TRBV10-3; d_gene: NA; CDR3aa: CAITATTNSEAFF
v_gene: TRBV2; d_gene: NA; CDR3aa: CASSSPRGAPFSSYEQYF
v_gene: TRBV24-1; d_gene: NA; CDR3aa: CASSYDGGDQETQYF
v_gene: TRBV6-5; d_gene: NA; CDR3aa: CASSSYSGRKSELFF
v_gene: TRBV7-6; d_gene: TRBD2; CDR3aa: CASSLAAGEYNEQFF
v_gene: TRBV13; d_gene: NA; CDR3aa: CASSLGLRGSTEAFF
v_gene: TRBV9; d_gene: NA; CDR3aa: CASSDGDYGYTF
v_gene: TRBV2; d_gene: NA; CDR3aa: CASSEEGRGTDTQYF
v_gene: TRBV20-1; d_gene: TRBD2; CDR3aa: CSAPLAGGETQYF
v_gene: TRBV24-1; d_gene: NA; CDR3aa: CATSDSGSGRTGELFF
v_gene: TRBV7-4; d_gene: NA; CDR3aa: CASSPTTGRTDTQYF
v_gene: TRBV6-5; d_gene: NA; CDR3aa: CASSYSLGNTGELFF
v_gene: TRBV4-2; d_gene: TRBD2; CDR3aa: CASSQDLAGGGHEQYF
v_gene: TRBV12-3/TRBV12-4; d_gene: NA; CDR3aa: CASKGLGTNYGYTF
v_gene: TRBV19; d_gene: NA; CDR3aa: CASSMQGQTQYF
v_gene: TRBV9; d_gene: NA; CDR3aa: CASRGGLDTYNEQFF
v_gene: TRBV7-3; d_gene: NA; CDR3aa: CASSLTLLGGLNTEAFF
v_gene: TRBV24-1; d_gene: NA; CDR3aa: CATSDPRNTGELFF
v_gene: TRBV25-1; d_gene: NA; CDR3aa: CASSELGIRGNTEAFF
v_gene: TRBV20-1; d_gene: NA; CDR3aa: CSARDWETQYF
v_gene: TRBV15; d_gene: NA; CDR3aa: CATTTVMNTEAFF
v_gene: TRBV20-1; d_gene: NA; CDR3aa: CSADPYNNYGYTF
v_gene: TRBV19; d_gene: NA; CDR3aa: CASSNTDTQYF
v_gene: TRBV7-2; d_gene: NA; CDR3aa: CASSANRRYTEAFF
v_gene: TRBV6-5; d_gene: TRBD2; CDR3aa: CASSYSTSGGPPQETQYF
v_gene: TRBV7-9; d_gene: NA; CDR3aa: CASSVPGTLETQYF
v_gene: TRBV7-3; d_gene: TRBD2; CDR3aa: CASSLRAAGGSTGELFF
v_gene: TRBV7-9; d_gene: TRBD2; CDR3aa: CASRPGTSGIYEQYF
v_gene: TRBV10-3; d_gene: TRBD2; CDR3aa: CAIRDSGGANNEQFF
v_gene: TRBV24-1; d_gene: TRBD1; CDR3aa: CATRGQGAGELFF
v_gene: TRBV5-1; d_gene: NA; CDR3aa: CASSPRTGYGYTF
v_gene: TRBV19; d_gene: TRBD2; CDR3aa: CASRPFSGNYEQYF
v_gene: TRBV7-9; d_gene: NA; CDR3aa: CASSSTYGETQYF
v_gene: TRBV2; d_gene: TRBD1; CDR3aa: CASSETGGNQPQHF
v_gene: TRBV20-1; d_gene: NA; CDR3aa: CSATGTGQYF
v_gene: TRBV19; d_gene: TRBD1; CDR3aa: CASSVRKTGRLTEAFF
v_gene: TRBV2; d_gene: NA; CDR3aa: CANILSVNGYTF
v_gene: TRBV20-1; d_gene: NA; CDR3aa: CSARGLTNYGYTF
v_gene: TRBV9; d_gene: NA; CDR3aa: CASGRTTQYF
v_gene: TRBV7-9; d_gene: TRBD1; CDR3aa: CASSTGQGSTTNEKLFF
v_gene: TRBV9; d_gene: TRBD2; CDR3aa: CASSVGLWASGDTQYF
v_gene: TRBV12-3/TRBV12-4; d_gene: TRBD2; CDR3aa: CASSKAGGRFYKQYF
v_gene: TRBV7-9; d_gene: TRBD2; CDR3aa: CASSSLAGYSYEQYF
v_gene: TRBV7-8; d_gene: NA; CDR3aa: CASSLEGGYEQYF
v_gene: TRBV5-4; d_gene: NA; CDR3aa: CASSLVPGGRDNSPLHF
v_gene: TRBV7-7; d_gene: NA; CDR3aa: CASSLGAGQPQHF
v_gene: TRBV7-9; d_gene: TRBD2; CDR3aa: CASSLGGQGSSGQYF
v_gene: TRBV2; d_gene: NA; CDR3aa: CASSFFPNEKLFF
v_gene: TRBV10-2; d_gene: TRBD1; CDR3aa: CASSTGTGRYEQYF
v_gene: TRBV7-9; d_gene: TRBD2; CDR3aa: CASSLVVRLAGITEQYF
v_gene: TRBV10-3; d_gene: NA; CDR3aa: CAISSPGLNTEAFF
v_gene: TRBV25-1; d_gene: TRBD1; CDR3aa: CASVSIRTGVYEQYF
v_gene: TRBV9; d_gene: NA; CDR3aa: CASSGGAGRMGYTF
v_gene: TRBV7-3; d_gene: NA; CDR3aa: CASSQGPRGYTF
v_gene: TRBV19; d_gene: NA; CDR3aa: CASSKEGHSTDTQYF
v_gene: TRBV11-2; d_gene: TRBD2; CDR3aa: CASSLEAGGPNEQFF
v_gene: TRBV5-6; d_gene: NA; CDR3aa: CASSFTPLTRADEQFF
v_gene: TRBV10-3; d_gene: NA; CDR3aa: CASSDGLAGGGTEAFF